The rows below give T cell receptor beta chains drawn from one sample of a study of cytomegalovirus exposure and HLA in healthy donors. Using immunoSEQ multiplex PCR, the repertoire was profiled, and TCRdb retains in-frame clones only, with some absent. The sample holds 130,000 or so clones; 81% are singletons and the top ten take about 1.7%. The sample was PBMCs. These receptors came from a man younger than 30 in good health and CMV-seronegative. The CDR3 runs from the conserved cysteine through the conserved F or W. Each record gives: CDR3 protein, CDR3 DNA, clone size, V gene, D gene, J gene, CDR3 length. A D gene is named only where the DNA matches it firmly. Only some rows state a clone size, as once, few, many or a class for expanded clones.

CDR3: CASSGSSGGTDTQYF; DNA: TGTGCCAGCAGTGGCTCTAGCGGGGGCACAGATACGCAGTATTTT; size: .; V: TRBV2; D: TRBD2; J: TRBJ2-3; length: 15
CDR3: CASSFGRSPSVTQYF; DNA: TGTGCCAGCAGCTTCGGCAGGTCTCCTTCGGTTACGCAGTATTTT; size: .; V: TRBV11-2; D: .; J: TRBJ2-3; length: 15
CDR3: CASSVVAVNSPLHF; DNA: TGTGCCAGCAGCGTAGTTGCGGTAAATTCACCCCTCCACTTT; size: .; V: TRBV9; D: .; J: TRBJ1-6; length: 14
CDR3: CASSLSGGDYNEQFF; DNA: TGTGCCAGCAGCTTAAGCGGGGGGGATTACAATGAGCAGTTCTTC; size: .; V: TRBV7-3; D: TRBD2; J: TRBJ2-1; length: 15
CDR3: CASSVAGNEQFF; DNA: TGTGCCAGCAGCGTAGCGGGGAATGAGCAGTTCTTC; size: .; V: TRBV9; D: .; J: TRBJ2-1; length: 12
CDR3: CASSEAADFAAPYEQYF; DNA: TGTGCCAGCAGTGAAGCGGCGGACTTCGCTGCCCCCTACGAGCAGTACTTC; size: .; V: TRBV6-1; D: .; J: TRBJ2-7; length: 17
CDR3: CSVPDRETRYGYTF; DNA: TGCAGCGTCCCTGACAGGGAGACCCGCTATGGCTACACCTTC; size: .; V: TRBV29-1; D: TRBD1; J: TRBJ1-2; length: 14
CDR3: CASSYQGNGYTF; DNA: TGTGCCAGCAGTTACCAGGGTAATGGCTACACCTTC; size: .; V: TRBV6-5; D: .; J: TRBJ1-2; length: 12
CDR3: CASSPPNIPSYNEQFF; DNA: TGTGCCAGCAGCCCTCCGAACATTCCCTCCTACAATGAGCAGTTCTTC; size: .; V: TRBV7-9; D: .; J: TRBJ2-1; length: 16
CDR3: CSSSPRQGTRDNEQFF; DNA: TGTTCCAGCAGCCCCCGACAGGGGACGAGGGACAATGAGCAGTTCTTC; size: once; V: TRBV7-9; D: TRBD1; J: TRBJ2-1; length: 16
CDR3: CASSVLAGGPGELFF; DNA: TGTGCCAGCAGTGTCCTAGCGGGGGGGCCCGGGGAGCTGTTTTTT; size: .; V: TRBV2; D: TRBD2; J: TRBJ2-2; length: 15
CDR3: CASSIQGTTNEKLFF; DNA: TGTGCCAGTAGTATACAGGGTACAACTAATGAAAAACTGTTTTTT; size: .; V: TRBV19; D: .; J: TRBJ1-4; length: 15
CDR3: CASSPLGGTLSTDTQYF; DNA: TGTGCCAGCAGCCCATTGGGGGGGACGCTAAGCACAGATACGCAGTATTTT; size: .; V: TRBV7-6; D: TRBD2; J: TRBJ2-3; length: 17
CDR3: CASSLGRGNSGANVLTF; DNA: TGTGCCAGCAGCTTGGGACGGGGGAATTCTGGGGCCAACGTCCTGACTTTC; size: .; V: TRBV5-6; D: .; J: TRBJ2-6; length: 17
CDR3: CASSLDGLGTQYF; DNA: TGTGCCAGCAGCTTGGACGGCCTAGGTACGCAGTATTTT; size: .; V: TRBV5-6; D: .; J: TRBJ2-3; length: 13
CDR3: CASSRDMNSPLHF; DNA: TGTGCCAGCAGTAGGGACATGAATTCCCCCCTCCACTTT; size: .; V: TRBV2; D: .; J: TRBJ1-6; length: 13
CDR3: CASSVTARHEQYF; DNA: TGTGCCAGCAGCGTGACAGCCCGCCACGAGCAGTACTTC; size: .; V: TRBV27; D: .; J: TRBJ2-7; length: 13
CDR3: CASSLAISSGSYNEQFF; DNA: TGCGCCAGCAGCCTGGCGATTTCTAGCGGGTCCTACAATGAGCAGTTCTTC; size: .; V: TRBV4-1; D: TRBD2; J: TRBJ2-1; length: 17
CDR3: CATRRTGFTDTQYF; DNA: TGTGCCACCCGACGGACAGGCTTCACAGATACGCAGTATTTT; size: .; V: TRBV27; D: TRBD1; J: TRBJ2-3; length: 14
CDR3: CASSTFPPDIYGYTF; DNA: TGTGCCAGCAGCACATTCCCACCCGACATCTATGGCTACACCTTC; size: .; V: TRBV7-9; D: .; J: TRBJ1-2; length: 15
CDR3: CASGLAGNTGELFF; DNA: TGCGCCAGCGGGTTAGCGGGGAACACCGGGGAGCTGTTTTTT; size: .; V: TRBV5-1; D: TRBD2; J: TRBJ2-2; length: 14
CDR3: CASSLGSGDSLNTEAFF; DNA: TGTGCCAGCAGCTTAGGGTCCGGTGACAGCCTGAACACTGAAGCTTTCTTT; size: few; V: TRBV7-6; D: .; J: TRBJ1-1; length: 17
CDR3: CASSLASTNYEQYF; DNA: TGTGCCAGCAGCTTAGCATCGACAAACTACGAGCAGTACTTC; size: .; V: TRBV7-6; D: .; J: TRBJ2-7; length: 14
CDR3: CASRQTGGKNIQYF; DNA: TGCGCCAGCAGGCAGACAGGTGGCAAAAACATTCAGTACTTC; size: .; V: TRBV10-1; D: .; J: TRBJ2-4; length: 14
CDR3: CASSHADSRELASKLFF; DNA: TGCGCCAGCAGCCACGCGGACAGCCGAGAATTAGCATCCAAACTGTTTTTT; size: .; V: TRBV4-3; D: .; J: TRBJ1-4; length: 17
CDR3: CASSQPSNPGRGGFYEQYF; DNA: TGTGCCAGCAGCCAACCCTCAAATCCGGGGCGGGGGGGATTCTACGAGCAGTACTTC; size: .; V: TRBV4-2; D: TRBD2; J: TRBJ2-7; length: 19
CDR3: CASSPGGMNTEAFF; DNA: TGTGCCAGCAGCCCCGGGGGGATGAACACTGAAGCTTTCTTT; size: .; V: TRBV5-6; D: .; J: TRBJ1-1; length: 14
CDR3: CASSVNTEAFF; DNA: TGTGCCAGCAGCGTAAACACTGAAGCTTTCTTT; size: .; V: TRBV7-2; D: .; J: TRBJ1-1; length: 11
CDR3: CASSISTGWGLNTEAFF; DNA: TGCGCCAGCAGCATCTCGACAGGTTGGGGGCTAAACACTGAAGCTTTCTTT; size: .; V: TRBV5-1; D: .; J: TRBJ1-1; length: 17
CDR3: CASSQVYGGGEQYF; DNA: TGTGCCAGCAGCCAAGTTTACGGCGGGGGCGAGCAGTACTTC; size: .; V: TRBV14; D: TRBD2; J: TRBJ2-7; length: 14
CDR3: CASRGDRAGSTEAFF; DNA: TGTGCCAGCAGGGGGGACAGGGCTGGGAGCACTGAAGCTTTCTTT; size: .; V: TRBV6-6; D: TRBD1; J: TRBJ1-1; length: 15
CDR3: CASSLEGTGGEDEQYF; DNA: TGTGCCAGCAGCTTAGAGGGGACAGGGGGCGAAGACGAGCAGTACTTC; size: .; V: TRBV7-9; D: TRBD1; J: TRBJ2-7; length: 16
CDR3: CSVEAGGRREQYF; DNA: TGCAGCGTCGAGGCAGGGGGCAGGAGAGAGCAGTACTTC; size: .; V: TRBV29-1; D: TRBD1; J: TRBJ2-7; length: 13
CDR3: CASSPRDTSTYEQYF; DNA: TGTGCCAGCAGCCCCCGGGACACCTCAACCTACGAGCAGTACTTC; size: .; V: TRBV28; D: .; J: TRBJ2-7; length: 15
CDR3: CASSLTGLNEKLFF; DNA: TGTGCCAGCTCTTTGACAGGGCTTAATGAAAAACTGTTTTTT; size: .; V: TRBV9; D: TRBD1; J: TRBJ1-4; length: 14
CDR3: CASSPPGTNEQFF; DNA: TGTGCCAGCAGCCCTCCGGGTACCAATGAGCAGTTCTTC; size: .; V: TRBV7-3; D: .; J: TRBJ2-1; length: 13
CDR3: CASSDQTTGPNTEAFF; DNA: TGTGCCAGCAGTGACCAGACGACAGGTCCGAACACTGAAGCTTTCTTT; size: once; V: TRBV25-1; D: .; J: TRBJ1-1; length: 16
CDR3: CSVEWGQGPNEQFF; DNA: TGCAGCGTTGAATGGGGACAGGGGCCCAATGAGCAGTTCTTC; size: .; V: TRBV29-1; D: TRBD1; J: TRBJ2-1; length: 14
CDR3: CASSFGGVNTEAFF; DNA: TGTGCCAGCAGTTTTGGCGGGGTGAACACTGAAGCTTTCTTT; size: .; V: TRBV27; D: .; J: TRBJ1-1; length: 14
CDR3: CASSQVQANYGYTF; DNA: TGTGCCAGCAGCCAAGTTCAGGCTAACTATGGCTACACCTTC; size: .; V: TRBV14; D: .; J: TRBJ1-2; length: 14
CDR3: CASSILDTGTEAFF; DNA: TGTGCCAGTAGTATCCTCGATACAGGGACTGAAGCTTTCTTT; size: .; V: TRBV19; D: .; J: TRBJ1-1; length: 14
CDR3: CASSPGQGIAGELFF; DNA: TGCGCCAGCAGCCCGGGACAGGGGATCGCCGGGGAGCTGTTTTTT; size: .; V: TRBV5-1; D: TRBD1; J: TRBJ2-2; length: 15
CDR3: CASSLGPSEGYTF; DNA: TGTGCCAGCAGCTTAGGACCCTCGGAGGGCTACACCTTC; size: .; V: TRBV7-8; D: .; J: TRBJ1-2; length: 13
CDR3: CASSAGGETQYF; DNA: TGTGCCAGCAGTGCAGGGGGGGAGACCCAGTACTTC; size: once; V: TRBV11-3; D: .; J: TRBJ2-5; length: 12
CDR3: CASSQEGGGNSPLHF; DNA: TGCGCCAGCAGCCAAGAGGGAGGGGGAAATTCACCCCTCCACTTT; size: .; V: TRBV4-1; D: .; J: TRBJ1-6; length: 15
CDR3: CASSRSGLAAQETQYF; DNA: TGTGCCAGCAGCCGATCGGGACTAGCGGCACAAGAGACCCAGTACTTC; size: .; V: TRBV7-9; D: TRBD2; J: TRBJ2-5; length: 16
CDR3: CASSQEGGALNEKLFF; DNA: TGCGCCAGCAGCCAAGAGGGAGGGGCCCTTAATGAAAAACTGTTTTTT; size: .; V: TRBV4-1; D: .; J: TRBJ1-4; length: 16
CDR3: CASSASGGAPDTQYF; DNA: TGTGCCAGCAGTGCTAGCGGGGGGGCCCCAGATACGCAGTATTTT; size: once; V: TRBV6-1; D: TRBD2; J: TRBJ2-3; length: 15
CDR3: CASSVAGNVETQYF; DNA: TGTGCCAGCAGCGTGGCAGGGAATGTGGAGACCCAGTACTTC; size: .; V: TRBV9; D: .; J: TRBJ2-5; length: 14
CDR3: CASSSRQGGSGNTIYF; DNA: TGTGCCAGCAGCTCCCGACAGGGTGGCTCTGGAAACACCATATATTTT; size: .; V: TRBV7-9; D: TRBD1; J: TRBJ1-3; length: 16
CDR3: CASSLALGLQGEQYF; DNA: TGTGCCAGCAGCTTGGCCCTGGGACTCCAAGGGGAGCAGTACTTC; size: .; V: TRBV7-2; D: .; J: TRBJ2-7; length: 15
CDR3: CASSYSIGRGPSPLHF; DNA: TGTGCCAGCAGTTACTCGATTGGCAGGGGCCCTTCACCCCTCCACTTT; size: .; V: TRBV6-5; D: .; J: TRBJ1-6; length: 16